The rows below give T cell receptor beta chains drawn from one sample of a study of cytotoxic CD8 clonotypes in ibrutinib-treated CLL. Sequencing was performed with immunoSEQ multiplex PCR; in TCRdb, only in-frame clones are kept and a portion is missing. This sample has approximately 210,000 clones, with over 60% found just once. The sample in question was PBMCs, obtained after 24 months of ibrutinib treatment. The source of these receptors is a human donor with chronic lymphocytic leukemia. The CDR3 runs from the conserved cysteine through the conserved F or W. The order of the fields is V gene, J gene, clone size, CDR3 protein. Clone size is shown for a subset of rows, as once, few, many or a class of expanded clone.

>TRBV9|TRBJ2-7|-
CASSARPGTGYEQYF
>TRBV25-1|TRBJ2-7|-
CASSEGTYSYEQYF
>TRBV11-2|TRBJ2-7|few
CASSLEAIFRDYEQYF
>TRBV5-1|TRBJ2-3|-
CASSPSTDTQYF
>TRBV18|TRBJ2-1|-
CASSPSGSSYNEQFF
>TRBV6-1|TRBJ2-2|-
CASSVLAGDATGELFF
>TRBV5-1|TRBJ2-7|-
CASSLETSYEQYF
>TRBV4-3|TRBJ2-7|-
CASSQGTGGTYEQYF
>TRBV30|TRBJ2-7|-
CAWSTGQGGEQYF
>TRBV7-6|TRBJ2-5|-
CASSLVETQYF
>TRBV7-9|TRBJ2-7|few
CASSLSGTAYEQYF
>TRBV13|TRBJ2-7|-
CASRRSGRHYEQYF
>TRBV27|TRBJ2-7|-
CASKAGGPAEQYF
>TRBV7-2|TRBJ2-3|-
CASRKTGPGDTQYF
>TRBV25-1|TRBJ2-2|-
CASSDRVGTGELFF
>TRBV11-2|TRBJ2-7|-
CASSQGTVSSYEQYF
>TRBV30|TRBJ1-5|few
CAWSEGQGYSNQPQHF
>TRBV7-2|TRBJ2-2|few
CASSLGGNTGELFF
>TRBV7-6|TRBJ1-2|few
CASSDGGVGGYTF
>TRBV30|TRBJ2-2|few
CAWSVSNTGELFF
>TRBV28|TRBJ1-2|once
CASSFGGVAFYGYTF
>TRBV10-3|TRBJ2-5|-
CAIAGQGGPRETQYF
>TRBV5-4|TRBJ1-1|-
CASSLWVNTEAFF
>TRBV7-9|TRBJ1-3|-
CASSGGTNGGNTIYF
>TRBV25-1|TRBJ2-1|-
CASRELGQGSYNEQFF
>TRBV23-1|TRBJ2-5|-
CASSPSQTSPETQYF
>TRBV11-2|TRBJ1-1|few
CASSLWLNTEAFF
>TRBV28|TRBJ2-1|-
CASSLWDRVYNEQFF
>TRBV5-1|TRBJ2-1|-
CASSLGSGINEQFF
>TRBV11-3|TRBJ2-2|-
CASSLGVGTANTGELFF
>TRBV4-2|TRBJ1-5|-
CASSQDPASGGSNQPQHF
>TRBV7-2|TRBJ2-1|few
CASSSGFYNEQFF
>TRBV6-5|TRBJ1-5|once
CASSRDSFSNQPQHF
>TRBV6-6|TRBJ2-2|-
CASRGYGQNTGELFF
>TRBV9|TRBJ1-1|-
CASSVDGRSGVIDEAFF
>TRBV19|TRBJ2-1|-
CASSRTVQSYNEQFF
>TRBV6-1|TRBJ1-4|-
CASSQKGDEKLFF
>TRBV27|TRBJ2-5|-
CASRSGTGWETQYF
>TRBV28|TRBJ2-5|-
CAITPGTGDGKTQYF
>TRBV27|TRBJ2-7|few
CASSYRDRSYEQYF
>TRBV7-9|TRBJ2-7|-
CASSDRIHEQYF
>TRBV7-9|TRBJ2-3|once
CASVRFGGTDTQYF
>TRBV29-1|TRBJ2-7|-
CSVAMGLATTYEQYF
>TRBV10-3|TRBJ1-1|few
CATSPDRAITTEAFF
>TRBV27|TRBJ1-2|-
CASSLSRAGGPLNYGYTF
>TRBV29-1|TRBJ2-1|-
CSVERERGGVYNEQFF
>TRBV5-1|TRBJ1-3|-
CASSLDQSSGNTIYF
>TRBV7-2|TRBJ2-5|few
CASSLVRETQYF
>TRBV5-6|TRBJ2-3|-
CASSTGTVTDTQYF
>TRBV5-4|TRBJ2-7|-
CASRDGTARHEQYF
>TRBV25-1|TRBJ2-2|-
CASSWGQRPNTGELFF
>TRBV28|TRBJ2-7|-
CASSLQTSGNEQYF
>TRBV7-6|TRBJ1-1|-
CASSLGVTTEAFF
>TRBV6-6|TRBJ2-7|-
CASSASTGDYEQYF
>TRBV5-1|TRBJ2-3|-
CASSLDLGLDTQYF